This passage covers 23 T cell receptor beta chains from one sample sequenced in a study of shared clonotypes between healthy human individuals. Sequenced by immunoSEQ multiplex PCR; TCRdb stores in-frame clones only, minus some. The data show hundreds of thousands of clones, about 95% seen once. Terminally differentiated effector memory CD45RA+ cells were left out of the naive CD8 fraction, which was CD45RO-negative and positively selected for CCR7. Input material: naive CD8+ T cells sorted from blood. The receptor set was obtained from a woman in her 30s in good health.

The CDR3 protein is CASSYRDRDADTQYF. In nucleotides, the CDR3 is TGTGCCAGCAGCTACCGGGACAGGGACGCAGATACGCAGTATTTT. This chain connects TRBV7-9 to TRBJ2-3, with 9 bases aligning to TRBD1. This CDR3 contains 15 residues. Germline lookup yields CDR1 SEHNR and CDR2 FQNEAQ (reference sequence). V lost 4 bases to trimming and J lost 4 bases; unmatched junction nucleotides: 6. Looking up the rest from reference TRBV7-9 and TRBJ2-3 gives the full variable domain: DTGVSQNPRHKITKRGQNVTFRCDPISEHNRLYWYRQTLGQGPEFLTYFQNEAQLEKSRLLSDRFSAERPKGSFSTLEIQRTEQGDSAMYLCASSYRDRDADTQYFGPGTRLTVL.

This chain joins TRBV4-1 and TRBJ2-5; tentative D call: TRBD2 (5 bases). TRBJ2-7 matches the DNA end more closely, so the J call is doubtful. CDR3 size: 16 residues. The germline CDR1 and CDR2 sequences are MGHRA and YSYEKL. The CDR3 sequence is CASSQAPGLGSYEQYF. CDR3 nucleotides: TGCGCCAGCAGCCAAGCCCCCGGACTCGGCTCCTACGAGCAGTACTTC.

V gene TRBV15 combines with J gene TRBJ2-7, with a weak D call TRBD2 (6 bases). Germline V gene lookup returns CDR1 LNHNV and CDR2 YYDKDF (reference sequence). The CDR3 loop spans 14 amino acids. V was shortened by 5 bases and J by 2 bases, with 13 bases between the two germline ends. CDR3 bases: TGTGCCACCAGCGCATTGCGGGGTCCCTACGAGCAGTACTTC. It yields the protein CATSALRGPYEQYF.

The chain uses TRBV5-6 and TRBJ1-2; TRBD1 agrees at 9 bases. Germline V lookup: CDR1 SGHDT, CDR2 YYEEEE. V lost 6 bases, J lost 6 bases, and 6 bases stayed unmatched. The CDR3 has 13 residues. This CDR3 is CASTETGGDGYTF. CDR3 DNA: TGTGCCAGCACCGAAACAGGGGGCGATGGCTACACCTTC.

The chain links TRBV7-7 to TRBJ2-2; D not certain. V lost 5 bases and J 4 bases, leaving 14 bases between the germline ends. Germline V CDR1 and CDR2: SSHAT, FNYEAQ (reference sequence). This CDR3 spans 15 amino acids. The CDR3 sequence: CASSPEVMGTGELFF. CDR3 DNA sequence: TGTGCCAGCAGCCCCGAAGTGATGGGCACCGGGGAGCTGTTTTTT.

This rearrangement joins TRBV5-1 to TRBJ2-1, with 10 bases identical to TRBD2. V lost 0 bases, J lost 8 bases, and 5 bases stayed unmatched. The length of the CDR3 is 15 residues. Germline CDR1 is SGHRS and CDR2 is YFSETQ. This CDR3 is CASSLDLAGVYEQFF. The CDR3 bases are TGCGCCAGCAGCTTGGATCTAGCGGGAGTCTATGAGCAGTTCTTC.

The chain combines TRBV7-9 with TRBJ2-2; D is unresolved. The V gene lost 5 bases and the J gene lost 5 bases, with 12 bases spanning the gap. The CDR3 is 14 amino acids. Germline CDR1 SEHNR, CDR2 FQNEAQ (reference sequence). Here the CDR3 DNA reads TGTGCCAGCAGCCCAGACTTTTCGACCGGGGAGCTGTTTTTT. Its translation is CASSPDFSTGELFF.

As concerns this clone: This sample includes further DNA sequences coding for the same CDR3. The chain joins TRBV27 to TRBJ1-5, with D unclear. V lost 2 bases and J 4 bases, leaving 6 bases between the germline ends. CDR1 and CDR2 from the germline V gene are MNHEY and SMNVEV (reference sequence). The CDR3 totals 13 residues. CDR3 DNA: TGTGCCAGCAGTTTAGCCGGTAATCAGCCCCAGCATTTT. This codes for CASSLAGNQPQHF.

The chain combines TRBV27 with TRBJ1-2; D gene ambiguous. This CDR3 spans 13 amino acids. Trimming pared 2 bases from V and 2 bases from J, leaving 6 bases between. CDR1 is MNHEY, CDR2 SMNVEV, per germline (reference sequence). The CDR3 DNA sequence: TGTGCCAGCAGTTTAGGGGAGAACTATGGCTACACCTTC. Its protein product is CASSLGENYGYTF.

The V and J genes are TRBV28 and TRBJ2-7; D is ambiguous. The CDR3 length is 11 residues. The V end was cut by 2 bases, the J end by 6 bases, with 5 bases between. Germline assignment: CDR1 MDHEN and CDR2 SYDVKM. Here the CDR3 reads CASSLGPEQYF. CDR3 nucleotides: TGTGCCAGCAGTTTAGGGCCCGAGCAGTACTTC.

This clone was seen more than once but under ten times. This chain joins TRBV5-1 and TRBJ2-7, with D hard to call. This CDR3 is 12 amino acids long. Germline CDR1 SGHRS, CDR2 YFSETQ. Deletions cut 0 bases from V and 6 bases from J, with 7 bases between. The CDR3 DNA reads as TGCGCCAGCAGCTTGGTGGCTGGCGAGCAGTACTTC. Translation: CASSLVAGEQYF.

The chain recombines TRBV4-1 with TRBJ2-4, with 12 bases identical to TRBD2. Germline trimming cut 10 bases from V and 1 base from J; bases unmatched to any gene: 17. Per the germline V gene, CDR1 is MGHRA and CDR2 is YSYEKL. The CDR3 runs 19 residues. This CDR3 is CATAHSYSSGRAAKNIQYF. The CDR3 region has the DNA TGCGCCACCGCCCACTCTTATTCTAGCGGGAGGGCCGCCAAAAACATTCAGTACTTC.

The chain is built from TRBV7-9 and TRBJ2-1; the match to TRBD1 covers 10 bases. The germline gives CDR1 SEHNR, CDR2 FQNEAQ (reference sequence). CDR3 length: 15 residues. With 1 base clipped from V and 8 bases from J, the junction kept 5 bases outside the gene matches. This CDR3 is CASSLEGQGRYEQFF. The CDR3 coding sequence is TGTGCCAGCAGCTTAGAGGGACAGGGGAGATATGAGCAGTTCTTC.

The chain joins TRBV7-9 to TRBJ2-1; 10 bases agree with TRBD1. The germline gives CDR1 SEHNR, CDR2 FQNEAQ (reference sequence). V gave up 6 bases and J gave up 8 bases; unmatched junction bases: 10. The CDR3 is 15 residues long. The CDR3 sequence is CASSMGQGLLDEQFF. For the CDR3, the DNA is TGTGCCAGCAGTATGGGACAGGGGCTTTTGGATGAGCAGTTCTTC. The whole variable domain, remainder taken from reference TRBV7-9 and TRBJ2-1, is DTGVSQNPRHKITKRGQNVTFRCDPISEHNRLYWYRQTLGQGPEFLTYFQNEAQLEKSRLLSDRFSAERPKGSFSTLEIQRTEQGDSAMYLCASSMGQGLLDEQFFGPGTRLTVL.

The table lists this clone with a count of one. At one end the junction does not follow the germline gene, possibly because of a read error. The V gene is TRBV16, the J gene TRBJ2-7; 8 bases align to TRBD2. Per the germline V gene, CDR1 is KGHSY and CDR2 is FQNENV. The CDR3 has 15 residues. CDR3 DNA: TGTGCCAGCAGCCAACTTAGCGGGATCTCCCACGAGCAGTACTTC. It is translated as CASSQLSGISHEQYF.

V is TRBV6-1 and J is TRBJ2-1, with TRBD1 matching 7 bases. V lost 1 base and J lost 6; bases outside the gene matches: 0. There are 13 residues in the CDR3. Germline V gives CDR1 MNHNS, CDR2 SASEGT. CDR3 protein: CASSEDRGNEQFF. DNA of the CDR3: TGTGCCAGCAGTGAAGACAGGGGCAATGAGCAGTTCTTC.

The V gene is TRBV15, the J gene TRBJ2-7; 9 bases match TRBD1. Germline V gene lookup returns CDR1 LNHNV and CDR2 YYDKDF (reference sequence). The length of the CDR3 is 14 residues. V shed 5 bases and J 3 bases; nucleotides not matched to a gene: 5. Written as DNA, the CDR3 is TGTGCCACCAGCGAGGGACAGGGACGCTACGAGCAGTACTTC. Its translation is CATSEGQGRYEQYF.

This chain links TRBV29-1 with TRBJ2-7; 8 nucleotides align to TRBD2. J was trimmed by 4 bases and V by 2 bases; bases with no gene match: 10. This CDR3 is built from 15 residues. CDR1 and CDR2 from the germline V gene are SQVTM and ANQGSEA. The CDR3 DNA sequence: TGCAGCGTTGAACCAGAAGCGGGAGATGGGTACGAGCAGTACTTC. Encoded protein: CSVEPEAGDGYEQYF.

The chain joins TRBV7-9 to TRBJ2-1; TRBD2 is a possible D gene (6 bases). This CDR3 has 15 residues. V lost 1 base to trimming and J lost 2 bases, with 9 bases between them. The V gene's germline CDR1 is SEHNR and CDR2 FQNEAQ (reference sequence). The CDR3: CASSLDGSTYNEQFF. CDR3 coding DNA: TGTGCCAGCAGCTTAGACGGGAGCACCTACAATGAGCAGTTCTTC. Based on the CDR3 plus reference TRBV7-9 and TRBJ2-1, the full variable domain is DTGVSQNPRHKITKRGQNVTFRCDPISEHNRLYWYRQTLGQGPEFLTYFQNEAQLEKSRLLSDRFSAERPKGSFSTLEIQRTEQGDSAMYLCASSLDGSTYNEQFFGPGTRLTVL.

The chain has TRBV10-1 and TRBJ2-7; TRBD1 matches at 9 bases. Germline trimming cut 2 bases from V and 2 bases from J; bases unmatched to any gene: 4. The CDR3 is made up of 15 amino acids. Germline V gives CDR1 WNHNN, CDR2 SYGVQD (reference sequence). Here the CDR3 reads CASSEGTGSTYEQYF. The CDR3 coding sequence is TGCGCCAGCAGTGAGGGGACAGGGTCAACCTACGAGCAGTACTTC.

This chain connects TRBV7-2 to TRBJ2-3; unclear D gene. Germline CDR1 and CDR2: SGHTA and FQGNSA. Trimming removed 5 bases from V and 0 bases from J, with 15 bases in between. The CDR3 is made up of 16 amino acids. The CDR3 region has the DNA TGTGCCAGCAGCCTAAGACTTGTCTTTAGCACAGATACGCAGTATTTT. It translates to CASSLRLVFSTDTQYF.

This chain connects TRBV10-3 to TRBJ2-7; 7 positions agree with TRBD2. CDR1 is ENHRY and CDR2 is SYGVKD in the germline V gene. CDR3 length: 13 amino acids. Germline trimming cut 6 bases from V and 1 base from J; bases unmatched to any gene: 3. This CDR3 is CAIREAGSYEQYF. The CDR3 DNA follows: TGTGCCATCAGGGAAGCGGGATCCTACGAGCAGTACTTC.

This clone was seen only a few times. The chain combines TRBV5-6 with TRBJ2-1; D may be TRBD1 (6 bases). The CDR3 has 13 residues. V was clipped by 4 bases and J by 6 bases, with 11 bases between them. Germline V gene sequence: CDR1 SGHDT, CDR2 YYEEEE. CDR3 sequence: CASSEGHPNEQFF. The CDR3 region has the DNA TGTGCCAGCAGCGAGGGACACCCCAATGAGCAGTTCTTC.